Below are 16 T cell receptor beta chains sequenced from a single sample in a study of PD-L1 blockade in urothelial cancer. Time point specified: peripheral blood 6 weeks after treatment start. Generated by immunoSEQ multiplex PCR, the TCRdb table keeps only in-frame clones and is missing some. Here the sample spans around 66,000 clones, 85% to 90% being singletons. Sequenced here: PBMCs, sampled around atezolizumab (anti-PD-L1) treatment. The receptors stem from a man in his 60s with urothelial cancer.

The table lists this clone with a count of one. CDR3 DNA: TGTGCCAGCAGGGCCTTGGGGGGGAAGAGCACAGATACGCAGTATTTT. Protein: CASRALGGKSTDTQYF. The rearrangement links TRBV28 to TRBJ2-3; the match to TRBD2 covers 7 bases. Germline V CDR1 and CDR2: MDHEN, SYDVKM. V lost 6 bases and J lost 0; bases outside the gene matches: 9. The CDR3 consists of 16 residues. Drawing the rest from reference TRBV28 and TRBJ2-3, the complete variable domain is DVKVTQSSRYLVKRTGEKVFLECVQDMDHENMFWYRQDPGLGLRLIYFSYDVKMKEKGDIPEGYSVSREKKERFSLILESASTNQTSMYLCASRALGGKSTDTQYFGPGTRLTVL.

The chain joins TRBV5-1 to TRBJ1-1; 7 nucleotides line up with TRBD1. The germline CDR1 and CDR2 sequences are SGHRS and YFSETQ. The V gene end was trimmed by 3 bases and the J gene end by 1 base; junction bases not matched to a gene: 6. The CDR3 is made up of 15 amino acids. In nucleotides, the CDR3 is TGCGCCAGCAGCTCTGATGGGACAGAGAACACTGAAGCTTTCTTT. It yields the protein CASSSDGTENTEAFF. Full variable domain (rest looked up from reference TRBV5-1 and TRBJ1-1): KAGVTQTPRYLIKTRGQQVTLSCSPISGHRSVSWYQQTPGQGLQFLFEYFSETQRNKGNFPGRFSGRQFSNSRSEMNVSTLELGDSALYLCASSSDGTENTEAFFGQGTRLTVV.

The V and J genes are TRBV30 and TRBJ1-1, with D unresolved. The CDR3 is 14 amino acids. The germline gives CDR1 GTSNPN, CDR2 SVGIG (reference sequence). The ends were cut back, 1 base at V and 6 bases at J, with 15 bases in the middle. The CDR3 DNA sequence: TGTGCCTGGAGTGCGGCCAGGATGGTCTCTGAAGCTTTCTTT. Amino acids: CAWSAARMVSEAFF. The full variable domain, its missing parts supplied by reference TRBV30 and TRBJ1-1, is SQTIHQWPATLVQPVGSPLSLECTVEGTSNPNLYWYRQAAGRGLQLLFYSVGIGQISSEVPQNLSASRPQDRQFILSSKKLLLSDSGFYLCAWSAARMVSEAFFGQGTRLTVV.

The V call is TRBV29-1, the J call TRBJ1-2; possible D gene TRBD1, 6 bases. V was cut by 4 bases and J by 3 bases, with 12 bases left in between. CDR1 and CDR2 from the germline V gene are SQVTM and ANQGSEA. This CDR3 has 13 residues. The CDR3 spells CSVGGGGHYGYTF. DNA of the CDR3: TGCAGCGTTGGTGGGGGGGGGCACTATGGCTACACCTTC.

The V and J genes are TRBV4-2 and TRBJ2-7; D may be TRBD1 (5 bases). CDR3 length: 15 residues. V lost 0 bases, J lost 3 bases, and 12 bases lay in between. The germline gives CDR1 LGHNA, CDR2 YNFKEQ. CDR3 loop: CASSQDDSGHYEQYF. The CDR3 coding sequence is TGTGCCAGCAGCCAAGATGATTCAGGGCACTACGAGCAGTACTTC.

V gene TRBV9 combines with J gene TRBJ1-3; perhaps TRBD1 as D (6 bases). The V and J ends lost 7 bases and 2 bases respectively, with 10 bases between them. CDR3 length equals 13 residues. Germline loops: CDR1 SGDLS, CDR2 YYNGEE. DNA of the CDR3: TGTGCCAGCGGGACACCACCTGGAAACACCATATATTTT. It yields the protein CASGTPPGNTIYF.

The gene calls are TRBV29-1 and TRBJ1-1; a weak D match, TRBD1 (6 bases). V was clipped by 6 bases and J by 1 base, with 12 bases between them. This CDR3 has 13 amino acids. Germline V gene data show CDR1 as SQVTM and CDR2 as ANQGSEA. The DNA for the CDR3 is TGCAGCGTAGGGAGGGGGGGGAACACTGAAGCTTTCTTT. It codes for CSVGRGGNTEAFF. Looking up the rest from reference TRBV29-1 and TRBJ1-1 gives the full variable domain: SAVISQKPSRDICQRGTSLTIQCQVDSQVTMMFWYRQQPGQSLTLIATANQGSEATYESGFVIDKFPISRPNLTFSTLTVSNMSPEDSSIYLCSVGRGGNTEAFFGQGTRLTVV.

V gene TRBV29-1 combines with J gene TRBJ2-2; 7 bases line up with TRBD1. V lost 4 bases and J lost 7; bases outside the gene matches: 12. The CDR3 covers 15 residues. Germline V gives CDR1 SQVTM, CDR2 ANQGSEA. As DNA, the CDR3 is TGCAGCGTTGGGGTGACAGGGTCCTCTGGCGGGGAGCTGTTTTTT. Residues: CSVGVTGSSGGELFF.

CDR3 residues: CSVGAGPNQPQHF. The CDR3 DNA is TGCAGCGTTGGGGCAGGTCCCAATCAGCCCCAGCATTTT. The chain carries TRBV29-1 and TRBJ1-5; D gene unclear. Germline V lookup: CDR1 SQVTM, CDR2 ANQGSEA. Trimming took 4 bases from V and 3 from J, leaving 10 bases between them. CDR3 length equals 13 residues.

J is TRBJ2-7 and V is TRBV5-1, with a tentative D call TRBD2 (5 bases). This CDR3 has 14 residues. Deletions cut 4 bases from V and 0 bases from J, with 11 bases between. The V gene's germline CDR1 is SGHRS and CDR2 YFSETQ. The chain's CDR3 is CASSQRASSYEQYF. In DNA, the CDR3 is TGCGCCAGCAGCCAGAGGGCCAGCTCCTACGAGCAGTACTTC.

V gene TRBV18 combines with J gene TRBJ1-1; no clear D gene. Germline CDR1 is KGHSH and CDR2 is LQKENI. V was trimmed by 2 bases and J by 2 bases, leaving 12 bases between them. CDR3 length: 15 residues. In DNA form, the CDR3 reads TGTGCCAGCTCACCAGAGGGTATCCCTAACACTGAAGCTTTCTTT. Its protein product is CASSPEGIPNTEAFF.

The V call is TRBV5-8, the J call TRBJ2-7; TRBD2 matches 7 bases. The CDR3 has 14 residues. Trimming removed 0 bases from V and 3 bases from J; junction bases left unmatched: 3. In germline, CDR1 is SGHTS, CDR2 YDEGEE. The CDR3 DNA sequence: TGTGCCAGCAGCTTGGGCGGGAGCGTCTACGAGCAGTACTTC. Amino acid sequence: CASSLGGSVYEQYF.

This clone was recorded once. The sample has other DNA sequences that encode this CDR3 too. V gene TRBV19 combines with J gene TRBJ2-2, with D perhaps matching TRBD1 (5 bases). This CDR3 has 15 residues. The germline CDR1 and CDR2 sequences are LNHDA and SQIVND (reference sequence). The V end lost 3 bases, the J end lost 4 bases, and 12 bases lay between the germline ends. The CDR3 loop is CASSIGRVRTGELFF. For the CDR3, the DNA is TGTGCCAGTAGTATCGGCAGGGTCCGCACCGGGGAGCTGTTTTTT.

This sequence joins TRBV6-4 and TRBJ1-5, with D possibly being TRBD1 (6 bases). This CDR3 has 18 amino acids. V gave up 1 base and J gave up 6 bases, with 22 bases separating them. Germline V gene sequence: CDR1 MRHNA, CDR2 SNTAGT. CDR3 residues: CASSDLGQTNCFFQPQHF. For the CDR3, the DNA is TGTGCCAGCAGTGACTTAGGACAGACGAATTGTTTCTTTCAGCCCCAGCATTTT.

This sequence joins TRBV4-3 and TRBJ2-7; D possibly corresponds to TRBD1 (6 bases). The germline V gene encodes CDR1 LGHNA and CDR2 YSLEER. The V gene lost 2 bases and the J gene lost 3 bases, with 17 bases spanning the gap. The CDR3 contains 16 residues. The chain's CDR3 is CASSQRGQRNLYEQYF. The DNA of the CDR3 is TGCGCCAGCAGCCAACGCGGACAGAGGAACCTCTACGAGCAGTACTTC.

This chain links TRBV27 with TRBJ1-4; 7 bases are shared with TRBD1. Germline V gene lookup returns CDR1 MNHEY and CDR2 SMNVEV (reference sequence). With 3 bases clipped from V and 3 bases from J, the junction kept 13 bases outside the gene matches. The CDR3 runs 18 residues. This chain's CDR3 is CASSLGIRTGLANEKLFF. The DNA of the CDR3 is TGTGCCAGCAGTTTGGGTATTAGGACAGGACTGGCTAATGAAAAACTGTTTTTT.